A single T cell receptor beta chain is shown here with its context. Its specificity is not known. Uncontrolled infections, other autoimmune diseases, pregnancy or lactation led to exclusion of patients. This sample is part of a study of T cells in Graves' hyperthyroidism and ophthalmopathy. Whole-study context: Before any treatment, at initial diagnosis, peripheral blood was collected.

Study-wide results and limits: Most clonotypes expanded in the thyroid (above 0.001) were also present in blood. Ophthalmopathy got predicted by the model a median approximately 6.4 months before its onset.

RNA transcripts were the template for amplifying TCR beta CDR3 regions. With the HTBI primer set, the TCR CDR3 went through a first round of RT-PCR. TCRdb reprocessed the multiplex PCR reads via MiXCR and lists one record per CDR3 protein. The table includes 300,000 to 450,000 distinct CDR3 sequences, about 18% detected once. The material sequenced was blood. The clonotype comes from a man aged 18-30 years with Graves' ophthalmopathy.

CDR3 loop: CASSQAGTATSGNTIYF. The DNA of the CDR3 is TGTGCCAGCAGCCAAGCCGGGACAGCTACCTCTGGAAACACCATATATTTT. This chain links TRBV7-6 with TRBJ1-3; 7 nucleotides match TRBD1. Germline values: CDR1 SGHVS, CDR2 FNYEAQ. The CDR3 sequence is 17 residues long. Trimming cost V 5 bases and J 0 bases; bases outside gene matches: 10.